This TCR beta chain is drawn from a study of shared clonotypes between healthy human individuals. Produced via immunoSEQ multiplex PCR; TCRdb's table is partial and in-frame only. The table records more than 80,000 clones, around 67% of them present only once. Points on this clone: What it binds is not known.

Study-wide points: The study found 4.5% to 6% of naive CD4 clonotypes shared across a few donors.

The V gene's germline CDR1 is SGHVS and CDR2 FQNEAQ. Trimming removed 3 bases at V and 4 bases at J, with 10 bases between. This CDR3 spans 14 amino acids. The sequence was collected from a man aged 30 to 45 in good health. The V and J genes are TRBV7-8 and TRBJ2-1; tentatively, D is TRBD2 (6 bases). The sequencing input was memory CD8+ T cells sorted from blood. Documented subset: CD45RO+ cells pooled with CCR7-negative TemRA cells. The CDR3 bases are TGTGCCAGCAGCTTTGCTAGCGAGTACAATGAGCAGTTCTTC. Its protein product is CASSFASEYNEQFF.